The rows below give T cell receptor beta chains drawn from one sample of a study of blood T cell repertoires in COVID-19. Sequencing used immunoSEQ multiplex PCR; TCRdb keeps in-frame clones, though not all of them. This sample has fewer than 200,000 clones, with around nine tenths found just once. The sequenced material came from peripheral blood. Receptors originate from a man in his sixties with active or convalescent COVID-19. Each CDR3 is given with its conserved first and last residue. The D gene is left open where the match is weak. A row's size may be missing; if present it is once, few, many or a size class.

J	D	V	size	CDR3	DNA
TRBJ2-2	.	TRBV5-5	.	CASTRTADTGELFF	TGTGCCAGCACCAGGACAGCCGACACCGGGGAGCTGTTTTTT
TRBJ1-2	.	TRBV21-1	.	CASFWRVVPNYGYTF	TGTGCCAGCTTCTGGAGGGTTGTTCCTAACTATGGCTACACCTTC
TRBJ1-2	.	TRBV7-6	.	CASSLGKRGQVQLTF	TGTGCCAGCAGCTTAGGAAAGCGGGGACAAGTCCAACTCACCTTC
TRBJ2-5	.	TRBV5-1	.	CASSLASAGSLTQYF	TGCGCCAGCAGCTTGGCTAGCGCGGGGTCTCTGACCCAGTACTTC
TRBJ1-2	.	TRBV18	few	CASSPTRGLGNGYTF	TGTGCCAGCTCCCCAACTCGGGGACTGGGGAATGGCTACACCTTC
TRBJ1-2	.	TRBV5-4	.	CASSGDTYYGYTF	TGTGCCAGCAGCGGCGACACGTACTATGGCTACACCTTC
TRBJ1-1	.	TRBV6-1	.	CASSEGQGYGTEAFF	TGTGCCAGCAGTGAAGGTCAGGGGTATGGGACTGAAGCTTTCTTT
TRBJ1-6	.	TRBV3-1/TRBV3-2	.	CASSQDRTGRSLHF	TGTGCCAGCAGCCAAGATAGAACAGGTCGGTCCCTCCACTTT
TRBJ2-2	.	TRBV19	.	CASSIGPFTGELFF	TGTGCCAGTAGTATTGGGCCTTTCACCGGGGAGCTGTTTTTT
TRBJ1-2	TRBD1	TRBV6-5	.	CASSPGGGYTF	TGTGCCAGCAGTCCAGGGGGTGGCTACACCTTC
TRBJ1-1	.	TRBV18	once	CASSPTQGVVTEAFF	TGTGCCAGCTCACCTACACAGGGAGTAGTCACTGAAGCTTTCTTT
TRBJ2-5	TRBD1	TRBV5-1	.	CASSLAAARGFQETQYF	TGCGCCAGCAGCTTGGCCGCGGCCAGGGGGTTCCAAGAGACCCAGTACTTC
TRBJ2-2	.	TRBV1	.	CTSSQREGPRDGTGELFF	TGCACCAGCAGCCAACGGGAGGGGCCGCGGGATGGGACCGGGGAGCTGTTTTTT
TRBJ2-3	TRBD2	TRBV5-1	.	CASSRGTSGVITDTQYF	TGCGCCAGCAGCCGTGGGACTAGCGGGGTGATCACAGATACGCAGTATTTT
TRBJ1-6	.	TRBV2	.	CASRGNSPLHF	TGTGCCAGCCGGGGTAATTCACCCCTCCACTTT
TRBJ1-2	.	TRBV3-1/TRBV3-2	.	CASSQEGLGGGYTF	TGTGCCAGCAGCCAAGAGGGTTTAGGGGGTGGCTACACCTTC
TRBJ2-1	.	TRBV5-1	.	CASSLGTQGSNEQFF	TGCGCCAGCAGCTTGGGGACTCAAGGTAGCAATGAGCAGTTCTTC
TRBJ1-2	TRBD1	TRBV5-1	.	CASSSGGPGYGYTF	TGCGCCAGCAGCTCAGGGGGCCCGGGCTATGGCTACACCTTC
TRBJ1-1	.	TRBV6-5	.	CASSYNGAVATEAFF	TGTGCCAGCAGTTACAACGGCGCGGTGGCCACTGAAGCTTTCTTT
TRBJ1-5	.	TRBV6-1	.	CASSDGRVYQPQHF	TGTGCCAGCAGTGACGGGAGGGTGTATCAGCCCCAGCATTTT
TRBJ1-5	.	TRBV3-1/TRBV3-2	.	CASSPGLGGNQPQHF	TGTGCCAGCAGCCCCGGACTGGGCGGCAATCAGCCCCAGCATTTT
TRBJ1-2	.	TRBV6-5	.	CASSLGGEAGYTF	TGTGCCAGCAGTCTAGGAGGGGAGGCTGGCTACACCTTC
TRBJ2-3	TRBD2	TRBV6-5	.	CASRERGGTDTQYF	TGTGCCAGCAGAGAGCGGGGAGGCACAGATACGCAGTATTTT
TRBJ1-3	.	TRBV11-2	.	CASSTRTLSGSGNTIYF	TGTGCCAGCAGCACACGGACACTTTCGGGCTCTGGAAACACCATATATTTT
TRBJ2-1	TRBD1	TRBV24-1	.	CATSDANRGSYNEQFF	TGTGCCACCAGTGACGCTAACAGGGGCTCCTACAATGAGCAGTTCTTC
TRBJ1-5	.	TRBV11-2	.	CASSLDSGNQPQHF	TGTGCCAGCAGCTTGGATTCAGGGAATCAGCCCCAGCATTTT
TRBJ1-2	.	TRBV2	.	CASKVEGVPNYGYTF	TGTGCCAGCAAGGTGGAGGGTGTCCCTAACTATGGCTACACCTTC
TRBJ2-4	.	TRBV29-1	.	CSVGSARGGIQYF	TGCAGCGTTGGGTCCGCACGGGGAGGAATTCAGTACTTC
TRBJ2-1	.	TRBV9	once	CASSVGGGDNEQFF	TGTGCCAGCAGCGTAGGGGGAGGCGACAATGAGCAGTTCTTC
TRBJ2-1	TRBD2	TRBV6-4	.	CASSASGGSYNEQFF	TGTGCCAGCAGCGCTAGCGGGGGATCCTACAATGAGCAGTTCTTC
TRBJ2-1	.	TRBV24-1	.	CATSDLRGSHYNEQFF	TGTGCCACCAGTGATTTGCGGGGGTCTCACTACAATGAGCAGTTCTTC
TRBJ2-7	.	TRBV5-4	.	CASSFGGSPYEQYF	TGTGCCAGCAGCTTTGGGGGGAGTCCCTACGAGCAGTACTTC
TRBJ2-2	.	TRBV2	.	CASSERQITGELFF	TGTGCCAGCAGTGAAAGACAGATAACCGGGGAGCTGTTTTTT
TRBJ2-1	TRBD2	TRBV9	.	CASSARAGGLMSSYNEQFF	TGTGCCAGCAGCGCCCGAGCGGGGGGATTGATGAGCTCCTACAATGAGCAGTTCTTC
TRBJ1-3	.	TRBV5-6	once	CASSLAGVTGNTIYF	TGTGCCAGCAGCTTGGCCGGGGTTACGGGGAACACCATATATTTT
TRBJ2-7	TRBD2	TRBV5-4	.	CASISSRGGYEQYF	TGTGCCAGCATCTCTAGCCGGGGGGGGTACGAGCAGTACTTC